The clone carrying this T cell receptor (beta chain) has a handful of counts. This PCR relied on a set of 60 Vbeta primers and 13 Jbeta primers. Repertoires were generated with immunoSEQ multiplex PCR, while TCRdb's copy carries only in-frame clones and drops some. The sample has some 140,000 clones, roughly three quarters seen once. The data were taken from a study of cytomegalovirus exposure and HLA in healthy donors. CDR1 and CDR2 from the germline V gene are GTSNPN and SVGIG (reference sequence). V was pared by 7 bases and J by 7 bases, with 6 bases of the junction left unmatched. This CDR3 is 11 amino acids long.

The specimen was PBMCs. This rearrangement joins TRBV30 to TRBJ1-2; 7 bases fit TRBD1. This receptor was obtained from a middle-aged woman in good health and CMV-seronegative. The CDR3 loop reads CALQGLGGYTF. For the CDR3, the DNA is TGTGCCTTACAGGGGCTCGGTGGCTACACCTTC.